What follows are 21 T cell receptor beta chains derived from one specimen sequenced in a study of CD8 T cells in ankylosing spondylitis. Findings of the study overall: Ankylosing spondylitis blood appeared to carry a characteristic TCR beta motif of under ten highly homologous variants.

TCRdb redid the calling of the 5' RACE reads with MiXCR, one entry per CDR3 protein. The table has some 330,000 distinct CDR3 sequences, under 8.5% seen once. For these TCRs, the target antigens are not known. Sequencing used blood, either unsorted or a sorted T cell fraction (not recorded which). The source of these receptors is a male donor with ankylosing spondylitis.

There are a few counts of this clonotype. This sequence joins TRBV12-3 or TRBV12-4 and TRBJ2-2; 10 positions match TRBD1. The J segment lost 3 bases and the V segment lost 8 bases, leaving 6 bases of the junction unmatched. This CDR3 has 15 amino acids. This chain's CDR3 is CASYSGQGYTGELFF. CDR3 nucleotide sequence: TGTGCCAGCTACTCGGGACAGGGGTACACCGGGGAGCTGTTTTTT.

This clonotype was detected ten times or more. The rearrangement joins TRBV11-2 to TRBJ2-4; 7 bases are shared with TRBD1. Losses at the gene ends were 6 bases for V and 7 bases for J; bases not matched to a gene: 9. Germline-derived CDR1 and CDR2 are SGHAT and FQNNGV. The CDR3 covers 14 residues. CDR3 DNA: TGTGCCAGCAGAATGACAGGGAGCGATAACATTCAGTACTTC. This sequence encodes CASRMTGSDNIQYF. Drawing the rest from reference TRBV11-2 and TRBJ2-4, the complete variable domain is EAGVAQSPRYKIIEKRQSVAFWCNPISGHATLYWYQQILGQGPKLLIQFQNNGVVDDSQLPKDRFSAERLKGVDSTLKIQPAKLEDSAVYLCASRMTGSDNIQYFGAGTRLSVL.

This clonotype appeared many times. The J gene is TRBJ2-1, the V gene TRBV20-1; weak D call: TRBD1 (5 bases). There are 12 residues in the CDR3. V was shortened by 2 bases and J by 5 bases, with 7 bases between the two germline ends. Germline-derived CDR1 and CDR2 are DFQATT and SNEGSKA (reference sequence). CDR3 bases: TGCAGTGCTAGATGGGGCAACAATGAGCAGTTCTTC. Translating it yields CSARWGNNEQFF.

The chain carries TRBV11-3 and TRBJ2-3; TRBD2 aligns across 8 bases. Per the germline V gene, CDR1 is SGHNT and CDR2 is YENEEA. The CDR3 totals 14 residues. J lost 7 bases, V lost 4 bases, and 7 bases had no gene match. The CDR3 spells CASSSGLGPHTQYF. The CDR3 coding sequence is TGTGCCAGCAGCTCGGGACTAGGTCCTCATACGCAGTATTTT.

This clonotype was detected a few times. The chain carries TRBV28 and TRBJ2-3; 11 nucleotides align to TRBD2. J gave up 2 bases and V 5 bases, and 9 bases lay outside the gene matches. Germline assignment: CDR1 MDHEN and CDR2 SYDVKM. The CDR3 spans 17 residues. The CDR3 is CASSTYTSGGFTDTQYF. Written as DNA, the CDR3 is TGTGCCAGCAGTACCTACACTAGCGGGGGCTTCACAGATACGCAGTATTTT.

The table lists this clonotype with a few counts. CDR3 coding DNA: TGTGCCAGCAGTTCTGCCGAGTTGGGTGAGCAGTTCTTC. Amino acids: CASSSAELGEQFF. V usage is TRBV28 and J usage is TRBJ2-1, with D unresolved. This CDR3 comprises 13 residues. Germline values: CDR1 MDHEN, CDR2 SYDVKM. Trimming took off 4 bases at V and 9 bases at J, with 13 bases between the two ends.

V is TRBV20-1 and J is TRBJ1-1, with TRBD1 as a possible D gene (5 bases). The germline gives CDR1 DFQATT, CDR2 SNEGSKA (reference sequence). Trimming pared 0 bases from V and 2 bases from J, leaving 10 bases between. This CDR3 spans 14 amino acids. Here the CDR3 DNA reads TGCAGTGCTAGAGAAGTTGGGGGAAACACTGAAGCTTTCTTT. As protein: CSAREVGGNTEAFF.

The CDR3 DNA is TGTGCCAGCAGTTTTCAGGCCGAGCAGTACTTC. Its protein product is CASSFQAEQYF. The chain links TRBV12-3 or TRBV12-4 to TRBJ2-7; D is undetermined. The CDR3 extends over 11 amino acids. The V end was cut by 3 bases, the J end by 6 bases, with 6 bases between.

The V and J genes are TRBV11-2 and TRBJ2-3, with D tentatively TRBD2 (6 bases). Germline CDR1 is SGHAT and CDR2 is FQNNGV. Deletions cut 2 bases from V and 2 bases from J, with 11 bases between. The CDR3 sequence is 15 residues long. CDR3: CASSLNSGDTDTQYF. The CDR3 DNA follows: TGTGCCAGCAGCTTAAATTCGGGGGACACAGATACGCAGTATTTT.

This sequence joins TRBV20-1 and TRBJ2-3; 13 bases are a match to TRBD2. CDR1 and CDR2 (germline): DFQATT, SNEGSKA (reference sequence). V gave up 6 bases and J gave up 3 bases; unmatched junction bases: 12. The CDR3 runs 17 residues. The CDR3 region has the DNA TGCAGTGCGGCCGGGACTAGCGGGAACCCGGAGACAGATACGCAGTATTTT. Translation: CSAAGTSGNPETDTQYF.

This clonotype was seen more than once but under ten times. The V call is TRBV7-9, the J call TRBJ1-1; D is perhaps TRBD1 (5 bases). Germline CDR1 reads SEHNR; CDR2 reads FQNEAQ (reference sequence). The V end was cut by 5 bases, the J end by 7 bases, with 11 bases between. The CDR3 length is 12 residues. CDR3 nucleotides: TGTGCCAGCAGCCCCCGAACAGGTGAAGCTTTCTTT. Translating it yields CASSPRTGEAFF.

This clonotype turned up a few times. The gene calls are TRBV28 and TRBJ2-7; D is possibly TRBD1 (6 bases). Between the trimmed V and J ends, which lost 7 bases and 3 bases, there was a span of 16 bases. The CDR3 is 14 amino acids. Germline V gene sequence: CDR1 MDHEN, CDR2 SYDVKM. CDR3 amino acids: CASTEHGQNYEQYF. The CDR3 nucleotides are TGTGCCAGCACCGAACACGGACAGAACTACGAGCAGTACTTC.

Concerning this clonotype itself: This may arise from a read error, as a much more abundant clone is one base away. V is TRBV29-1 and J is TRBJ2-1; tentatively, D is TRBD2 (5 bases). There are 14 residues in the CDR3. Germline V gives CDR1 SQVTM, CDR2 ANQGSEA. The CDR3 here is CSAVGQEVYKEQFF. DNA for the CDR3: TGCAGCGCTGTTGGGCAGGAGGTCTACAAGGAGCAGTTCTTC.

CDR3 sequence: CSATGQGMYEQFF. CDR3 in DNA: TGCAGTGCCACGGGACAGGGGATGTATGAGCAGTTCTTC. The chain carries TRBV20-1 and TRBJ2-1, with 10 bases that match TRBD1. The CDR3 sequence is 13 residues long. CDR1 and CDR2 (germline): DFQATT, SNEGSKA (reference sequence). Trimming at V came to 6 bases and at J to 8 bases, leaving 7 bases not matched to a gene.

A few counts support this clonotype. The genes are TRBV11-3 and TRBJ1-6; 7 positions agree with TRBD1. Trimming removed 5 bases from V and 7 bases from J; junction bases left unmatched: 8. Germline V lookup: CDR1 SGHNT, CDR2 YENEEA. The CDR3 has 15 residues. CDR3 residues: CASSPETGRNSPLHF. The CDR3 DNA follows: TGTGCCAGCAGCCCCGAGACAGGGAGGAATTCACCCCTCCACTTT.

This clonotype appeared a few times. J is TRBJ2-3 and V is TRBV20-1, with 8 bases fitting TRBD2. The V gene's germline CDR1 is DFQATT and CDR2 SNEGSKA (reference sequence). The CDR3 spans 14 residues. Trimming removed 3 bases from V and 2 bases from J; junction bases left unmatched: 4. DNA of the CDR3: TGCAGTGCTAGTTTACTAGCGGACACAGATACGCAGTATTTT. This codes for CSASLLADTDTQYF.

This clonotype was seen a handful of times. CDR3 amino acids: CASSPYPRRDSLPEAFF. The CDR3 DNA reads TGTGCCAGCAGCCCCTACCCGCGCAGGGATAGTTTGCCTGAAGCTTTCTTT. The chain carries TRBV7-9 and TRBJ1-1, with D possibly being TRBD1 (5 bases). Germline-derived CDR1 and CDR2 are SEHNR and FQNEAQ (reference sequence). Trimming cost V 5 bases and J 6 bases, with 25 bases left between them. There are 17 residues in the CDR3.

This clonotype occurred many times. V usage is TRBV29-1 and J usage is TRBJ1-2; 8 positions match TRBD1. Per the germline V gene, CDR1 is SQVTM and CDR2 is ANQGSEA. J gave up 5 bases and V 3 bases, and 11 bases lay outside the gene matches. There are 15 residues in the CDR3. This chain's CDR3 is CSVDGMTGALYGYTF. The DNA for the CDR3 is TGCAGCGTTGATGGGATGACAGGGGCTCTTTATGGCTACACCTTC.

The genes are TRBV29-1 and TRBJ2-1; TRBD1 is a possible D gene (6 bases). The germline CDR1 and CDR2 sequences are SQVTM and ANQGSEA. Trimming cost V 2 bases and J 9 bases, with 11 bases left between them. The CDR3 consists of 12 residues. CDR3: CSVERGIGEQFF. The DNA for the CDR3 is TGCAGCGTTGAAAGGGGGATTGGTGAGCAGTTCTTC.

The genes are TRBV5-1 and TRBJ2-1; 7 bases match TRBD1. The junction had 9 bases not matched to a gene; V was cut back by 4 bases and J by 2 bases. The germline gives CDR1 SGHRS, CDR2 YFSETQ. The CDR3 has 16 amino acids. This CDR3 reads CASSTRQGLTYNEQFF. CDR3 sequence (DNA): TGCGCCAGCAGCACCAGACAGGGATTAACCTACAATGAGCAGTTCTTC. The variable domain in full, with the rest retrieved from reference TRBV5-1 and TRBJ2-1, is KAGVTQTPRYLIKTRGQQVTLSCSPISGHRSVSWYQQTPGQGLQFLFEYFSETQRNKGNFPGRFSGRQFSNSRSEMNVSTLELGDSALYLCASSTRQGLTYNEQFFGPGTRLTVL.

The CDR3 loop is CASSLGASRAGELFF. The CDR3 nucleotides read TGTGCCAGCAGCTTAGGGGCTAGTAGGGCCGGGGAGCTGTTTTTT. The chain couples TRBV11-2 to TRBJ2-2; no firm D call. Germline CDR1 reads SGHAT; CDR2 reads FQNNGV. The CDR3 loop spans 15 amino acids. Trimming shortened V by 1 base and J by 6 bases, and 12 bases separated the two germline ends.